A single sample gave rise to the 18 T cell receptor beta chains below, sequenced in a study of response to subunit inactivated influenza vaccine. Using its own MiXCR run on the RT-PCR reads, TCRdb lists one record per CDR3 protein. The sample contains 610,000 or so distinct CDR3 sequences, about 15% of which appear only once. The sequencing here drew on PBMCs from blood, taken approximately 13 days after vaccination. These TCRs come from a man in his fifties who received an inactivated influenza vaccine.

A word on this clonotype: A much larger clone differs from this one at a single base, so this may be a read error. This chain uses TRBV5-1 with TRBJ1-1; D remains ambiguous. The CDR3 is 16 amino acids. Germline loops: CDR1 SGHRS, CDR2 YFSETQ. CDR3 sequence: CASSLDPGGMNTEGFF. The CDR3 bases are TGCGCCAGCAGCTTGGACCCAGGAGGGATGAACACTGAAGGTTTCTTT.

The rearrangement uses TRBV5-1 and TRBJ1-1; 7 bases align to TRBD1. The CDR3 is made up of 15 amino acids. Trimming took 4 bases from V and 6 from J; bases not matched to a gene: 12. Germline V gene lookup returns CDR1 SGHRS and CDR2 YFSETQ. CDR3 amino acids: CASSVTGTVSSEAFF. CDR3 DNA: TGCGCCAGCAGCGTCACCGGGACAGTCAGTTCTGAAGCTTTCTTT.

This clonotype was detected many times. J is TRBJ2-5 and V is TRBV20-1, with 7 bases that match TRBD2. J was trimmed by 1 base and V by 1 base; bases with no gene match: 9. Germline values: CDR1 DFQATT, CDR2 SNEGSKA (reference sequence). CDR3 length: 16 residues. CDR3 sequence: CSARVMTGRIQETQYF. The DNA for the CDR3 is TGCAGTGCTAGAGTAATGACCGGGAGGATCCAAGAGACCCAGTACTTC.

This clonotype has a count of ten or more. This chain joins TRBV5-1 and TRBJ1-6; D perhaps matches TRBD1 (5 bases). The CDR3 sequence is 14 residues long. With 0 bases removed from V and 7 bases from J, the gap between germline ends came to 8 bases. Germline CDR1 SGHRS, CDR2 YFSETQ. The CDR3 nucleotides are TGCGCCAGCAGCTTGGGGACACCGAATTCACCCCTCCACTTT. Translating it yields CASSLGTPNSPLHF.

For the CDR3, the DNA is TGTGCCAGCAGGGACCGCGGGGGCGGGCTACCCACAGATACGCAGTATTTT. It encodes CASRDRGGGLPTDTQYF. The chain combines TRBV2 with TRBJ2-3, with D possibly being TRBD2 (7 bases). V lost 6 bases and J 2 bases, leaving 21 bases between the germline ends. The CDR3 sequence is 17 residues long. The germline V gene encodes CDR1 SNHLY and CDR2 FYNNEI.

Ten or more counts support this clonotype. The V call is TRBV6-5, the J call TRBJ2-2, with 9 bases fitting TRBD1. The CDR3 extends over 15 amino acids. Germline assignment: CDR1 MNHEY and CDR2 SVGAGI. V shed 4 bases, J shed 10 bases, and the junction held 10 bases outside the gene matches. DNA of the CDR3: TGTGCCAGCAGTTCCTCCGGGACAGGGTCCGTGGAGCTGTTTTTT. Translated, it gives CASSSSGTGSVELFF.

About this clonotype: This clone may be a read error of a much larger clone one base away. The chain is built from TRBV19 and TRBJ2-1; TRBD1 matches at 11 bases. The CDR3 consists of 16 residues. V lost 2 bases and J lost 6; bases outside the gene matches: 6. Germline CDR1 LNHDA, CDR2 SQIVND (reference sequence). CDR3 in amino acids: CASSIQGGTGGNEQFF. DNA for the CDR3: TGTGCCAGTAGTATACAAGGGGGGACAGGGGGCAATGAGCAGTTCTTC.

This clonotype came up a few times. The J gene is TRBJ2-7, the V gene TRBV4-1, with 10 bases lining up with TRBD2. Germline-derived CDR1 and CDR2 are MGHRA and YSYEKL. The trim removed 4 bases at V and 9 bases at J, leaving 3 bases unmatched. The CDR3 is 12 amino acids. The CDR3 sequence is CASSPAGGPQYF. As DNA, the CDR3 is TGCGCCAGCAGCCCAGCGGGAGGGCCGCAGTACTTC.

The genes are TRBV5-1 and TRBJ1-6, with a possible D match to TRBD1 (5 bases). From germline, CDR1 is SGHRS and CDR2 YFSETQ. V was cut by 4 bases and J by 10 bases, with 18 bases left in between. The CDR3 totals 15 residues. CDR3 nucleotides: TGCGCCAGCAGCCCCGGGGGAAGGGCCTACTCACCCCTCCACTTT. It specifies CASSPGGRAYSPLHF.

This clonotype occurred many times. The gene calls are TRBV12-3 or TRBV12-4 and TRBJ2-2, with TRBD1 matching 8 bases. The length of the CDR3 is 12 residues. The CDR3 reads CALGQDTGELFF. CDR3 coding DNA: TGTGCGCTGGGACAGGACACCGGGGAGCTGTTTTTT.

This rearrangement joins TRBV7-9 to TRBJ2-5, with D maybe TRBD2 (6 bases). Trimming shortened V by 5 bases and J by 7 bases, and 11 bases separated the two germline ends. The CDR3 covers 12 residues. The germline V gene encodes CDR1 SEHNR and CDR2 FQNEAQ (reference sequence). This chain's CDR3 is CASSKMEGTQYF. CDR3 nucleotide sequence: TGTGCCAGCAGCAAGATGGAGGGGACCCAGTACTTC.

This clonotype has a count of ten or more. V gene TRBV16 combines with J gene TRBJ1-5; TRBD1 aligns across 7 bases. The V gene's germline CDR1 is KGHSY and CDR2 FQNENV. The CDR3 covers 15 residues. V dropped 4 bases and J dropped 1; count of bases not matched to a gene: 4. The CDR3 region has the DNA TGTGCCAGCAGCCCCAGGGGGGGAAGCAATCAGCCCCAGCATTTT. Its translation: CASSPRGGSNQPQHF.

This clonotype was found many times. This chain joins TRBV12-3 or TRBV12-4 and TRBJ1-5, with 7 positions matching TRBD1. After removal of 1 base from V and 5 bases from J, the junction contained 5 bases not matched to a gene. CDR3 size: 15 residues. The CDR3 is CASSLEQGRHQPQHF. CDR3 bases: TGTGCCAGCAGTTTAGAACAGGGGCGGCATCAGCCCCAGCATTTT.

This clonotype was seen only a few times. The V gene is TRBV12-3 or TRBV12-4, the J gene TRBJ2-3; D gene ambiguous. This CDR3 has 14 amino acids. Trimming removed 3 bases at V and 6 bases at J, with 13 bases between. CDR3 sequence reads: CASSFSLPPDTQYF. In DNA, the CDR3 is TGTGCCAGCAGTTTTTCGCTGCCTCCGGATACGCAGTATTTT.

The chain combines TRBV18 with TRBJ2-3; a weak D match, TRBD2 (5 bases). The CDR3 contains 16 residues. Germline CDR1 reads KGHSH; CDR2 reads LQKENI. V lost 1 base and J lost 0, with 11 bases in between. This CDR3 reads CASSPRLPGSTDTQYF. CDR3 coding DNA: TGTGCCAGCTCACCACGCTTGCCGGGGAGCACAGATACGCAGTATTTT.

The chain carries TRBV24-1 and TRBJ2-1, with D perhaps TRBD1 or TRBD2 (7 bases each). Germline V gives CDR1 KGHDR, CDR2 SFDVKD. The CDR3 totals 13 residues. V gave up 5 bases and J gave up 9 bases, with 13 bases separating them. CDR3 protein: CATSVAGGGEQFF. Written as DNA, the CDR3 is TGTGCCACCAGTGTGGCAGGGGGGGGTGAGCAGTTCTTC.

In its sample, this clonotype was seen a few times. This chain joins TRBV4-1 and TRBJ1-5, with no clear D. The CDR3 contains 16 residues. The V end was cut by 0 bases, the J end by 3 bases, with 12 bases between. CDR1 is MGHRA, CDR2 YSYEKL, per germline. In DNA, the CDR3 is TGCGCCAGCAGCCAAGAAGGTCCCAGGCTCAATCAGCCCCAGCATTTT. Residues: CASSQEGPRLNQPQHF.

The CDR3 nucleotides read TGTGCCAGCAGTGAGACAGGGGGCGCAATCCAAGAGACCCAGTACTTC. Translation: CASSETGGAIQETQYF. The rearrangement joins TRBV12-3 or TRBV12-4 to TRBJ2-5; 10 positions agree with TRBD1. This CDR3 contains 16 residues. With V trimmed by 5 bases and J by 1 base, 7 bases remained unmatched.